The 21 T cell receptor beta chains below were found in one sample sequenced in a study of blood T cell repertoires in COVID-19. Clones were sequenced by immunoSEQ multiplex PCR, and TCRdb holds only the in-frame ones, with some missing. The data show some 270,000 clones, roughly nine tenths seen once. Sample: peripheral blood. The receptors originated from a woman between 35 and 50 years old who had recovered from COVID-19.

J is TRBJ2-5 and V is TRBV11-3; D gene ambiguous. The germline CDR1 and CDR2 sequences are SGHNT and YENEEA. This CDR3 is 14 amino acids long. Trimming stripped 5 bases from V and 5 bases from J, with 15 bases between. The CDR3 is CASSPPTGLETQYF. Written as DNA, the CDR3 is TGTGCCAGCAGCCCTCCGACCGGGTTGGAGACCCAGTACTTC.

Regarding this clone: The same CDR3 is also encoded by other DNA sequences in this sample. V and J are TRBV30 and TRBJ1-2, with D possibly being TRBD1 (5 bases). This CDR3 is built from 13 residues. The germline V gene has CDR1 GTSNPN and CDR2 SVGIG (reference sequence). V was trimmed by 0 bases and J by 4 bases, leaving 9 bases between them. For the CDR3, the DNA is TGTGCCTGGAGTGTTCAGGGAGGCTATGGCTACACCTTC. Translated: CAWSVQGGYGYTF.

This clone appeared once. The V gene is TRBV24-1, the J gene TRBJ2-3; 10 nucleotides align to TRBD2. Unmatched junction bases numbered 6, after V lost 3 bases and J lost 4 bases. In germline, CDR1 is KGHDR, CDR2 SFDVKD. The CDR3 runs 16 residues. For the CDR3, the DNA is TGTGCCACCAGTGATAGGGCTAGCGGGAGCGCAGATACGCAGTATTTT. Amino acid sequence: CATSDRASGSADTQYF.

This rearrangement joins TRBV7-2 to TRBJ1-1; D gene uncertain. The CDR3 sequence is 13 residues long. The V gene's germline CDR1 is SGHTA and CDR2 FQGNSA. Between the trimmed V and J ends, which lost 5 bases and 0 bases, there was a span of 7 bases. The CDR3 region has the DNA TGTGCCAGCAGCACTACCATGAACACTGAAGCTTTCTTT. It is translated as CASSTTMNTEAFF.

V gene TRBV5-4 combines with J gene TRBJ2-5; possibly TRBD1 for D (8 bases). Germline V gives CDR1 SGHNT, CDR2 YYREEE (reference sequence). Trimming removed 5 bases from V and 5 bases from J, with 19 bases in between. CDR3 size: 15 residues. The CDR3 spells CASSRIHRGGETQYF. CDR3 bases: TGTGCCAGCAGTCGAATACACAGGGGGGGGGAGACCCAGTACTTC.

The V call is TRBV24-1, the J call TRBJ1-2; no reliable D call. Germline CDR1 is KGHDR and CDR2 is SFDVKD. The CDR3 is 15 residues long. V lost 0 bases to trimming and J lost 2 bases, with 9 bases between them. CDR3 sequence reads: CATSDLVAGNYGYTF. The CDR3 DNA sequence: TGTGCCACCAGTGATTTGGTGGCGGGGAACTATGGCTACACCTTC.

The chain links TRBV6-5 to TRBJ2-1; D possibly corresponds to TRBD2 (6 bases). The germline V gene encodes CDR1 MNHEY and CDR2 SVGAGI. Deletions cut 0 bases from V and 4 bases from J, with 13 bases between. The CDR3 extends over 16 amino acids. CDR3 sequence (DNA): TGTGCCAGCAGTTACTCCGGGGACTTAAGATACAATGAGCAGTTCTTC. It yields the protein CASSYSGDLRYNEQFF.

This clone was detected only once. The chain uses TRBV28 and TRBJ2-7; TRBD2 matches at 7 bases. CDR1 and CDR2 from the germline V gene are MDHEN and SYDVKM. CDR3 length: 14 residues. The V and J ends lost 9 bases and 3 bases, in that order; junction bases with no gene match: 11. This chain's CDR3 is CASQLANWNYEQYF. In DNA form, the CDR3 reads TGTGCCAGTCAACTAGCGAACTGGAACTACGAGCAGTACTTC.

This rearrangement joins TRBV23-1 to TRBJ1-1; D perhaps matches TRBD1 (5 bases). TRBV23-1 is designated an ORF whose function remains uncertain. With 0 bases removed from V and 4 bases from J, the gap between germline ends came to 15 bases. CDR3 length equals 16 residues. The CDR3 sequence: CASSQSISGEGTEAFF. The CDR3 DNA sequence: TGCGCCAGCAGTCAATCTATCTCGGGGGAGGGCACTGAAGCTTTCTTT.

J is TRBJ2-1 and V is TRBV28; 12 positions agree with TRBD2. Germline V gives CDR1 MDHEN, CDR2 SYDVKM. Losses at the gene ends were 6 bases for V and 9 bases for J; bases not matched to a gene: 3. The CDR3 extends over 13 amino acids. The CDR3 DNA is TGTGCCAGCAGCCTACTAGCGGGGGGTGAGCAGTTCTTC. Its translation is CASSLLAGGEQFF.

This chain uses TRBV18 with TRBJ1-4; 7 bases are a match to TRBD1. CDR3 size: 16 residues. Germline V CDR1 and CDR2: KGHSH, LQKENI. J lost 4 bases, V lost 2 bases, and 7 bases had no gene match. This CDR3 is CASSPYRGAINEKLFF. As DNA, the CDR3 is TGTGCCAGCTCACCATACAGGGGCGCAATTAATGAAAAACTGTTTTTT. Looking up the rest from reference TRBV18 and TRBJ1-4 gives the full variable domain: NAGVMQNPRHLVRRRGQEARLRCSPMKGHSHVYWYRQLPEEGLKFMVYLQKENIIDESGMPKERFSAEFPKEGPSILRIQQVVRGDSAAYFCASSPYRGAINEKLFFGSGTQLSVL.

The CDR3 loop reads CATKQDPNSGNTIYF. The CDR3 nucleotides read TGTGCCACCAAACAGGACCCAAACTCTGGAAACACCATATATTTT. This chain joins TRBV6-5 and TRBJ1-3; maybe TRBD1 (5 bases). CDR1 and CDR2 (germline): MNHEY, SVGAGI. The germline V and J ends were trimmed by 10 bases and 0 bases, with 16 bases remaining between them. The CDR3 sequence is 15 residues long.

The chain recombines TRBV5-1 with TRBJ1-4; 9 nucleotides match TRBD1. Germline V gene sequence: CDR1 SGHRS, CDR2 YFSETQ. Trimming took 4 bases from V and 7 from J; bases not matched to a gene: 5. The CDR3 consists of 14 residues. CDR3 nucleotide sequence: TGCGCCAGCAGCCCGCGGACAGGGGTTGAAAAACTGTTTTTT. Translated: CASSPRTGVEKLFF.

The chain is built from TRBV2 and TRBJ2-4, with TRBD2 as a possible D gene (6 bases). The V gene lost 5 bases and the J gene lost 15 bases, with 14 bases spanning the gap. CDR3 length equals 11 residues. Per the germline V gene, CDR1 is SNHLY and CDR2 is FYNNEI. The CDR3, as DNA: TGTGCCAGCAGTCCCGGGAGCACGCCGTACTTC. Protein: CASSPGSTPYF.

V is TRBV5-1 and J is TRBJ2-1; no definite D call. CDR3 length: 12 amino acids. The germline CDR1 and CDR2 sequences are SGHRS and YFSETQ. V gave up 5 bases and J gave up 7 bases, with 10 bases separating them. This chain's CDR3 is CASSSTLNEQFF. In nucleotides, the CDR3 is TGCGCCAGCAGTTCAACTCTAAATGAGCAGTTCTTC.

V is TRBV9 and J is TRBJ1-6, with a tentative D call TRBD1 (6 bases). Germline values: CDR1 SGDLS, CDR2 YYNGEE. Trimming shortened V by 2 bases and J by 8 bases, and 11 bases separated the two germline ends. The CDR3 is 14 amino acids. This chain's CDR3 is CASSVGQGHSPLHF. As DNA, the CDR3 is TGTGCCAGCAGCGTTGGTCAGGGGCATTCACCCCTCCACTTT. Complete variable domain (other parts from reference TRBV9 and TRBJ1-6): DSGVTQTPKHLITATGQRVTLRCSPRSGDLSVYWYQQSLDQGLQFLIQYYNGEERAKGNILERFSAQQFPDLHSELNLSSLELGDSALYFCASSVGQGHSPLHFGNGTRLTVT.

The chain uses TRBV5-1 and TRBJ2-3; 11 bases line up with TRBD2. The CDR3 loop spans 19 amino acids. Germline values: CDR1 SGHRS, CDR2 YFSETQ. V trimming: 4 bases; J trimming: 4 bases; junction bases outside the gene matches: 17. CDR3 region: CASSTSPTSGGGGADTQYF. The CDR3 DNA reads TGCGCCAGCAGCACCTCCCCCACTAGCGGGGGCGGGGGGGCAGATACGCAGTATTTT.

V is TRBV5-6 and J is TRBJ1-4, with a possible D match to TRBD1 (6 bases). V was clipped by 4 bases and J by 7 bases, with 20 bases between them. There are 16 residues in the CDR3. Germline V CDR1 and CDR2: SGHDT, YYEEEE. The CDR3: CASSMRQAGWVEKLFF. The CDR3 DNA reads TGTGCCAGCAGCATGCGACAGGCTGGATGGGTTGAAAAACTGTTTTTT.

This chain links TRBV28 with TRBJ1-5, with a weak D call TRBD1 (5 bases). The V and J ends lost 6 bases and 5 bases respectively, with 14 bases between them. This CDR3 is 14 amino acids long. Germline loops: CDR1 MDHEN, CDR2 SYDVKM. The CDR3 here is CASSPPGGYQPQHF. The CDR3 DNA follows: TGTGCCAGCAGCCCTCCGGGGGGGTATCAGCCCCAGCATTTT.

CDR3 residues: CAISESGGQPQHF. Here the CDR3 DNA reads TGTGCCATCAGTGAGTCGGGGGGTCAGCCCCAGCATTTT. The chain combines TRBV10-3 with TRBJ1-5; maybe TRBD1 (5 bases). The V gene's germline CDR1 is ENHRY and CDR2 SYGVKD. CDR3 length equals 13 residues. V lost 0 bases, J lost 6 bases, and 6 bases lay in between.

The gene calls are TRBV5-1 and TRBJ1-1; the match to TRBD1 covers 7 bases. Losses at the gene ends were 4 bases for V and 5 bases for J; bases not matched to a gene: 8. Per the germline V gene, CDR1 is SGHRS and CDR2 is YFSETQ. The CDR3 is 14 amino acids. The DNA for the CDR3 is TGCGCCAGCAGCCCCACAGGGGCTGGGACTGAAGCTTTCTTT. The encoded protein is CASSPTGAGTEAFF. Variable domain in full (rest from reference TRBV5-1 and TRBJ1-1): KAGVTQTPRYLIKTRGQQVTLSCSPISGHRSVSWYQQTPGQGLQFLFEYFSETQRNKGNFPGRFSGRQFSNSRSEMNVSTLELGDSALYLCASSPTGAGTEAFFGQGTRLTVV.